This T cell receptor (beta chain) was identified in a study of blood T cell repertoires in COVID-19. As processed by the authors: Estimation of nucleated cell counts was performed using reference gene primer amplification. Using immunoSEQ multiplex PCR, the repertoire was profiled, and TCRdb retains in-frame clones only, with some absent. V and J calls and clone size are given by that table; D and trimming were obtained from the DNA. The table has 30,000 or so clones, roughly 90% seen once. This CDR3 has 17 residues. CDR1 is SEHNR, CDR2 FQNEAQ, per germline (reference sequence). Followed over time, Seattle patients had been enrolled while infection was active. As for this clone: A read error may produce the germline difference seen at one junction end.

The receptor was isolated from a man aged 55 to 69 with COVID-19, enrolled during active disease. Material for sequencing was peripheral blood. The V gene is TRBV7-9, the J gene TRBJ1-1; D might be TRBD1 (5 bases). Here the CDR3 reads CASSLPTRSTVDTEAFF. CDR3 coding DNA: TGTGCCAGCAGCCTTCCGACCAGGTCGACGGTGGACACCGAAGCTTTCTTT. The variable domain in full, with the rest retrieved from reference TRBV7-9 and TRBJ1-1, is DTGVSQNPRHKITKRGQNVTFRCDPISEHNRLYWYRQTLGQGPEFLTYFQNEAQLEKSRLLSDRFSAERPKGSFSTLEIQRTEQGDSAMYLCASSLPTRSTVDTEAFFGQGTRLTVV.